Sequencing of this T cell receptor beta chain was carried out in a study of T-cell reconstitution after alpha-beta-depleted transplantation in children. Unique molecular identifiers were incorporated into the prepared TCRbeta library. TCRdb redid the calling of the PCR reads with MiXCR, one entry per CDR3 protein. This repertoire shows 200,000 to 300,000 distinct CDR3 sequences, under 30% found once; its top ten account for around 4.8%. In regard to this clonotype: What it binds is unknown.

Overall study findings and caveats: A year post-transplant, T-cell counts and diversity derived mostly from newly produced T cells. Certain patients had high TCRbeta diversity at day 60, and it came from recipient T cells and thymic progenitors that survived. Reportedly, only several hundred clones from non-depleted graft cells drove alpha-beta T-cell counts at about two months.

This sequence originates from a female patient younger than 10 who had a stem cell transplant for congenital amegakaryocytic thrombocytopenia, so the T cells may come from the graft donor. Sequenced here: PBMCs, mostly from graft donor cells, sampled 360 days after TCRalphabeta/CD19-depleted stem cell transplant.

The CDR3 loop reads CASSQGMVVRGYTF. For the CDR3, the DNA is TGCGCCAGCAGCCAAGGGATGGTTGTGAGAGGCTACACCTTC. The chain recombines TRBV4-3 with TRBJ1-2; D is undetermined. This CDR3 spans 14 amino acids. The V and J ends lost 1 base and 8 bases respectively, with 14 bases between them. CDR1 and CDR2 from the germline V gene are LGHNA and YSLEER.